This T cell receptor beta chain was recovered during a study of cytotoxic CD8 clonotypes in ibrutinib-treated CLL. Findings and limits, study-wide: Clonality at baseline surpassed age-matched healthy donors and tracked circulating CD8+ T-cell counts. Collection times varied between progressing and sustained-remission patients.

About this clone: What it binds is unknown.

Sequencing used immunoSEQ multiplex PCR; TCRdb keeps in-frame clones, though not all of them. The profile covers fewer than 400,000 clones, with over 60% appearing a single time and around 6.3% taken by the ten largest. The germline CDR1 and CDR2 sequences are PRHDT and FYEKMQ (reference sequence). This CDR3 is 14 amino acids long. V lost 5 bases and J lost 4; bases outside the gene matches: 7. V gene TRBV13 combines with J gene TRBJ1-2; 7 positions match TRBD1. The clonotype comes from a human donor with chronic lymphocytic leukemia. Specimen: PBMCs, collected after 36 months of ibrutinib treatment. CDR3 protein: CASSTRGDSYGYTF. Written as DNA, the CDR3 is TGTGCCAGCAGCACCCGAGGGGACAGCTATGGCTACACCTTC.